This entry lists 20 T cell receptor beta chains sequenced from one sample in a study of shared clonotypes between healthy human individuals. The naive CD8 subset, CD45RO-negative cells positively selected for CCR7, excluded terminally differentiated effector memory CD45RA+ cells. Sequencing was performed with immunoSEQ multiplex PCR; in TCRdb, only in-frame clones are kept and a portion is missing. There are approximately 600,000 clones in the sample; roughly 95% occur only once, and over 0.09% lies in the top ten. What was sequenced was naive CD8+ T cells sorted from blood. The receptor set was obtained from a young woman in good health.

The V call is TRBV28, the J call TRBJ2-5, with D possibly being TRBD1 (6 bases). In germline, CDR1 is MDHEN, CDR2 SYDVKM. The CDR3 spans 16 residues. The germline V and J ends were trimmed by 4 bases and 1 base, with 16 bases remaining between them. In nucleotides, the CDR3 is TGTGCCAGCAGTTCAGGGGACGCGGCAGTCCAAGAGACCCAGTACTTC. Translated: CASSSGDAAVQETQYF.

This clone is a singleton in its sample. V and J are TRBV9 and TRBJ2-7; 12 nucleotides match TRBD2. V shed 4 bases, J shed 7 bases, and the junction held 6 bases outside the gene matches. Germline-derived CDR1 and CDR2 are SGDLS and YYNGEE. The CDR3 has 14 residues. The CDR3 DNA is TGTGCCAGCAGCCCCCGGACTAGCGGGACTGAGCAGTACTTC. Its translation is CASSPRTSGTEQYF.

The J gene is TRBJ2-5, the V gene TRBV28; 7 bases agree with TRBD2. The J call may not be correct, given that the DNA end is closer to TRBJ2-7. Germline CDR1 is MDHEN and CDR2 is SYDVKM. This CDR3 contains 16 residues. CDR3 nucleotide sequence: TGTGCCAGCAGTTTAGGAGTACGGGCGGGAGTGGACGAGCAGTACTTC. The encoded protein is CASSLGVRAGVDEQYF.

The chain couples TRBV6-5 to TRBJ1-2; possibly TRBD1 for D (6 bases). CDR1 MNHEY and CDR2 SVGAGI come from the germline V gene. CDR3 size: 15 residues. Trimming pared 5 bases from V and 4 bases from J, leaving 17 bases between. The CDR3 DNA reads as TGTGCCAGCAGTCCCCCCGAGGGGGGAGCCTATGGCTACACCTTC. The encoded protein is CASSPPEGGAYGYTF.

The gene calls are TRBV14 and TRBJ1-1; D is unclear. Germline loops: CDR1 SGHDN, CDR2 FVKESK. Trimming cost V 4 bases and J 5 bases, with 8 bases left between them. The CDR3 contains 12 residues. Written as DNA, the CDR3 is TGTGCCAGCAGCCTTTGGAAGACTGAAGCTTTCTTT. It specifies CASSLWKTEAFF.

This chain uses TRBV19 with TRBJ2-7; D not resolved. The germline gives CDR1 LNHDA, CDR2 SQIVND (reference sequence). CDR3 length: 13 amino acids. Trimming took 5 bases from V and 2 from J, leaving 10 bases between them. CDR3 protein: CASSLSAAYEQYF. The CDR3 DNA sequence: TGTGCCAGTAGTTTGTCGGCAGCCTACGAGCAGTACTTC. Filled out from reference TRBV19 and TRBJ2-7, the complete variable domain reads DGGITQSPKYLFRKEGQNVTLSCEQNLNHDAMYWYRQDPGQGLRLIYYSQIVNDFQKGDIAEGYSVSREKKESFPLTVTSAQKNPTAFYLCASSLSAAYEQYFGPGTRLTVT.

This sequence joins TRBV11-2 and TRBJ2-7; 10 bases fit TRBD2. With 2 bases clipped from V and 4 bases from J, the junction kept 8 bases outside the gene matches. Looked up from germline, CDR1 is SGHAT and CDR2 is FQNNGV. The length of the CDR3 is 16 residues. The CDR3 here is CASSLLASGRLYEQYF. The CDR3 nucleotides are TGTGCCAGCAGCTTATTGGCTAGCGGGAGATTATACGAGCAGTACTTC.

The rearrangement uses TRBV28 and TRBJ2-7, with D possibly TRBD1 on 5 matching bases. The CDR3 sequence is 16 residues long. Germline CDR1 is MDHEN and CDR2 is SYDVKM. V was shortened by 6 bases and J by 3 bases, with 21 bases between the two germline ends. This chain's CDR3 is CASSLPGRRGLYEQYF. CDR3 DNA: TGTGCCAGCAGCCTCCCCGGACGTAGGGGCCTCTACGAGCAGTACTTC.

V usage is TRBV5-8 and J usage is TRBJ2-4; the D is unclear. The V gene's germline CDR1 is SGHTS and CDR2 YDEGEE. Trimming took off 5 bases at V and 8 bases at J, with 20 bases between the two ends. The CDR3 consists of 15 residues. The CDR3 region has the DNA TGTGCCAGCAGAGACTGGTCAACCGGACGGGACATTCAGTACTTC. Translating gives CASRDWSTGRDIQYF.

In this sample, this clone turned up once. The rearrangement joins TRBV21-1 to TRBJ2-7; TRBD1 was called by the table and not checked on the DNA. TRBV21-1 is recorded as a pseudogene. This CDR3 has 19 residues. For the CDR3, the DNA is TGTGCCAGCAGCAAATTAGGCAGGGGGCAGGACCACCAGCAACGAGTGCAGTACTTC. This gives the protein CASSKLGRGQDHQQRVQYF.

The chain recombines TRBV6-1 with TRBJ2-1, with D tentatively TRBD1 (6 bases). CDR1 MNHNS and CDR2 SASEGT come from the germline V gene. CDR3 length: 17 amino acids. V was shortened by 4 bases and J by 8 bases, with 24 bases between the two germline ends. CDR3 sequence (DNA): TGTGCCAGCAGTGGGTCAGGGGAAAGTTTTCTGGGACATGAGCAGTTCTTC. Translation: CASSGSGESFLGHEQFF.

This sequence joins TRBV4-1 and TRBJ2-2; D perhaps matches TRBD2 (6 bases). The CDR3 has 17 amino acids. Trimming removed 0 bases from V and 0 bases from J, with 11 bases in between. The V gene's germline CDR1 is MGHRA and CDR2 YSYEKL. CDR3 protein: CASSQDRRVTNTGELFF. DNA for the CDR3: TGCGCCAGCAGCCAAGATAGGAGGGTCACGAACACCGGGGAGCTGTTTTTT.

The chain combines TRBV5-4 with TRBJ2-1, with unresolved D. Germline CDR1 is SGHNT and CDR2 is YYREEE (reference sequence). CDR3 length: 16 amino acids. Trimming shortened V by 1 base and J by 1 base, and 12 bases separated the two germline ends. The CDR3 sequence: CASSLSDLGSYNEQFF. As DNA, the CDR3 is TGTGCCAGCAGCTTGAGTGATTTAGGGTCCTACAATGAGCAGTTCTTC.

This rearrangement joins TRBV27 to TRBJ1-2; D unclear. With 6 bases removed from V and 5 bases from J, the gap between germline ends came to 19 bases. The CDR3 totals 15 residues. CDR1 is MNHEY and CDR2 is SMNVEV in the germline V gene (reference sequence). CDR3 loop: CASSPLIARDYGYTF. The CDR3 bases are TGTGCCAGCAGCCCCCTGATCGCTAGGGATTATGGCTACACCTTC.

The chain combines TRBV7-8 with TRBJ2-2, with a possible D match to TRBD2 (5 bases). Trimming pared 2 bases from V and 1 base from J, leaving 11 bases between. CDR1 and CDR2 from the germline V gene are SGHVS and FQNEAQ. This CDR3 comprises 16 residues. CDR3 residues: CASSLWTEGNTGELFF. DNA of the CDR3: TGTGCCAGCAGCTTATGGACCGAGGGGAACACCGGGGAGCTGTTTTTT.

The CDR3 spells CASNPRQGSSYNEQFF. CDR3 DNA: TGCGCCAGCAACCCCCGACAGGGCAGCTCCTACAATGAGCAGTTCTTC. This chain uses TRBV5-1 with TRBJ2-1; 7 nucleotides match TRBD1. The germline V gene encodes CDR1 SGHRS and CDR2 YFSETQ. The CDR3 loop spans 16 amino acids. V lost 6 bases, J lost 0 bases, and 9 bases stayed unmatched.

Written as DNA, the CDR3 is TGTGCCACCAGCCCGGACTTGAGCGGGAGGGCTTCCGGGGAGCTGTTTTTT. Translated, it gives CATSPDLSGRASGELFF. This chain connects TRBV15 to TRBJ2-2; 10 bases agree with TRBD2. V lost 5 bases and J lost 6; bases outside the gene matches: 12. Germline-derived CDR1 and CDR2 are LNHNV and YYDKDF (reference sequence). The CDR3 totals 17 residues.

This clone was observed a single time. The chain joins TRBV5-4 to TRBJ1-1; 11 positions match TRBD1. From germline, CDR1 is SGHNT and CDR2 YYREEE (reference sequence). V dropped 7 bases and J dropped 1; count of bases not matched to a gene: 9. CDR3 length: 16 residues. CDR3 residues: CASGTPGQGGNTEAFF. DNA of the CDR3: TGTGCCAGCGGGACCCCGGGACAGGGGGGGAACACTGAAGCTTTCTTT. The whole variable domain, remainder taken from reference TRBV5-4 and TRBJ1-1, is ETGVTQSPTHLIKTRGQQVTLRCSSQSGHNTVSWYQQALGQGPQFIFQYYREEENGRGNFPPRFSGLQFPNYSSELNVNALELDDSALYLCASGTPGQGGNTEAFFGQGTRLTVV.

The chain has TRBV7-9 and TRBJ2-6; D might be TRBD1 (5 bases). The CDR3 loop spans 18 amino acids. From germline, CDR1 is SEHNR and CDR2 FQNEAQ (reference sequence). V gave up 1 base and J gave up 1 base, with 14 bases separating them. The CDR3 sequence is CASSLVQGIVSGANVLTF. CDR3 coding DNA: TGTGCCAGCAGCTTAGTTCAGGGTATCGTATCTGGGGCCAACGTCCTGACTTTC. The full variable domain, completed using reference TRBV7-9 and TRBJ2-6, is DTGVSQNPRHKITKRGQNVTFRCDPISEHNRLYWYRQTLGQGPEFLTYFQNEAQLEKSRLLSDRFSAERPKGSFSTLEIQRTEQGDSAMYLCASSLVQGIVSGANVLTFGAGSRLTVL.

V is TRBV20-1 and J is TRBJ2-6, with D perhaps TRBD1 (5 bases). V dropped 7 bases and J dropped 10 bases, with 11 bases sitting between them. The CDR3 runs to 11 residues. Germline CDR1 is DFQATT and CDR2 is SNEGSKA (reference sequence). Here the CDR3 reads CSVLTDNVLTF. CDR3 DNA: TGCAGTGTTTTGACAGATAACGTCCTGACTTTC.